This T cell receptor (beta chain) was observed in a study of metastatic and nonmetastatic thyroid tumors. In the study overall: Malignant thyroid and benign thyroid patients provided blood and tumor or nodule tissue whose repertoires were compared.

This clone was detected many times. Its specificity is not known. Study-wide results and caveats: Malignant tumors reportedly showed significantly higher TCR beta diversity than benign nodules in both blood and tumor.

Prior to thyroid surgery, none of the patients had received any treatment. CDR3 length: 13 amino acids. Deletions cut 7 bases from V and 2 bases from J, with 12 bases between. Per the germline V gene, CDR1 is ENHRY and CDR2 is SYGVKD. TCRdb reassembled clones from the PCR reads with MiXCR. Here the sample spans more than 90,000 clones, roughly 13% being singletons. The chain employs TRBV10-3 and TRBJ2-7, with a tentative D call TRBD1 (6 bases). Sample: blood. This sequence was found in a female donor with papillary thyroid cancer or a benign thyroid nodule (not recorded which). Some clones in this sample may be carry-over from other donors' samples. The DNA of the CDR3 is TGTGCCATCATGGAAGGGACACCCTACGAGCAGTACTTC. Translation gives CAIMEGTPYEQYF.